The subject of this entry is one TCR beta chain. The CDR3 covers 16 residues. Germline lookup yields CDR1 ENHRY and CDR2 SYGVKD. V shed 0 bases and J shed 8 bases, with 19 bases lying between them. The data were taken from a study of T cell responses to AZD1222 COVID-19 vaccine. Measured with immunoSEQ multiplex PCR; TCRdb has only the in-frame clones, and not every one. The profile shows about 99,000 clones, over 75% of them singletons. Sequences were derived from peripheral blood, sampled on day 0 of AZD1222 vaccination. The sequence was obtained from an adult in good health. The V call is TRBV10-3, the J call TRBJ1-2; possible D gene TRBD1, 5 bases. The CDR3 is CAISESKVQGAGGYTF. DNA of the CDR3: TGTGCCATCAGTGAGTCGAAGGTCCAGGGAGCTGGGGGCTACACCTTC.